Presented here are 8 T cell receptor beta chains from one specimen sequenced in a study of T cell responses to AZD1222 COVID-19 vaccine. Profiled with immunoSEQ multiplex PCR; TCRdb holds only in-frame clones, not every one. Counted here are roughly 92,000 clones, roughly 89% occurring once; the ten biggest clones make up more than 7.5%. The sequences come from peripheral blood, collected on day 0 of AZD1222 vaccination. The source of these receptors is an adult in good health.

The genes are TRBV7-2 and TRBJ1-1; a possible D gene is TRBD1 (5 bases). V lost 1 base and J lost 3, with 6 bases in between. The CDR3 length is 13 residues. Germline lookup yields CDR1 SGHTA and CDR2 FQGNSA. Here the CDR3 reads CASSLGGDTEAFF. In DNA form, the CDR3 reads TGTGCCAGCAGCTTAGGGGGGGACACTGAAGCTTTCTTT.

In DNA form, the CDR3 reads TGTGCCAGCAGCTTACAGAGGGGAGGTGATACAGATACGCAGTATTTT. Translated, it gives CASSLQRGGDTDTQYF. The rearrangement uses TRBV5-4 and TRBJ2-3, with TRBD2 as a possible D gene (6 bases). The CDR3 loop spans 16 amino acids. V was clipped by 2 bases and J by 3 bases, with 16 bases between them. Germline CDR1 reads SGHNT; CDR2 reads YYREEE (reference sequence).

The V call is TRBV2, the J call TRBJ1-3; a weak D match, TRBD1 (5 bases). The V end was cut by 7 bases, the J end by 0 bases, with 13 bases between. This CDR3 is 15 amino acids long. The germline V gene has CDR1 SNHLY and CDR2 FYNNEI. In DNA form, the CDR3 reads TGTGCCAGCAAAGCAGGGTCGGCCTCTGGAAACACCATATATTTT. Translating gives CASKAGSASGNTIYF.

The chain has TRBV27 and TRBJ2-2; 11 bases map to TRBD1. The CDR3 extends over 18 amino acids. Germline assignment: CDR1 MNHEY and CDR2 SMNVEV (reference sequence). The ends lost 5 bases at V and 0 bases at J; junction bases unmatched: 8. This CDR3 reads CASSLFGDRGANTGELFF. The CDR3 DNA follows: TGTGCCAGCAGTCTTTTTGGGGACAGGGGGGCGAACACCGGGGAGCTGTTTTTT.

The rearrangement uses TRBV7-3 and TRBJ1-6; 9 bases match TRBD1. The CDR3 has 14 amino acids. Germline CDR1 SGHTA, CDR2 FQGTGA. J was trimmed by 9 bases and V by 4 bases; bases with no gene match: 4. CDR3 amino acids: CASSWGQGASPLHF. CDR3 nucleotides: TGTGCCAGCAGCTGGGGACAGGGTGCTTCACCCCTCCACTTT.

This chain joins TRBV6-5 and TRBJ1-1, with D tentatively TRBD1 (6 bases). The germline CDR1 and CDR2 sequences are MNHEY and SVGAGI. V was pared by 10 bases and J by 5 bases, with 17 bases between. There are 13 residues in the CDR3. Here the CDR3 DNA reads TGTGCCACCTCCGGGGGGGGGCATACTGAAGCTTTCTTT. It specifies CATSGGGHTEAFF.

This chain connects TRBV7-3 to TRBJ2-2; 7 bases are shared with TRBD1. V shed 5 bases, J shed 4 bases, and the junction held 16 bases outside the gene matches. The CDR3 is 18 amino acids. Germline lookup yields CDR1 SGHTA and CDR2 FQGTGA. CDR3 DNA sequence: TGTGCCAGCAGCCGTCGACAGGGCCTCACGTCGGGCACCGGGGAGCTGTTTTTT. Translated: CASSRRQGLTSGTGELFF.

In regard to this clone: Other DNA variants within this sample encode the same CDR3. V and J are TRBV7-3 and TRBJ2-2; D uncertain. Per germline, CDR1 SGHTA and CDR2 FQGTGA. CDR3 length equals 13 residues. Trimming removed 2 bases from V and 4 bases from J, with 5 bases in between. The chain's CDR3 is CASSLGSTGELFF. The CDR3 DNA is TGTGCCAGCAGCTTAGGCAGCACCGGGGAGCTGTTTTTT.